The 7 T cell receptor beta chains given below trace back to one sample, sequenced in a study of monozygotic twins with inflammatory bowel disease. TCRdb re-called the 5' RACE reads; one entry per CDR3 protein, DNA not given. This listing includes under 350,000 distinct CDR3 sequences. Sample: blood. Receptor source: a human donor with ulcerative colitis or Crohn's disease, or a healthy co-twin of an affected twin (not recorded which).

V and J are TRBV20-1 and TRBJ1-1; the D call from TCRdb, TRBD1, cannot be confirmed without DNA. Germline CDR1 DFQATT, CDR2 SNEGSKA (reference sequence). The CDR3 is 16 residues long. The CDR3 spells CSAREQGKPMSTEAFF.

This rearrangement joins TRBV7-2 to TRBJ2-7; the D gene TCRdb calls, TRBD1, cannot be checked with no DNA. The CDR3 is made up of 15 amino acids. From germline, CDR1 is SGHTA and CDR2 FQGNSA. The CDR3 loop reads CASSYTGGAVYEQYF.

V usage is TRBV20-1 and J usage is TRBJ2-7. Germline CDR1 DFQATT, CDR2 SNEGSKA (reference sequence). This CDR3 is 14 amino acids long. CDR3: CSARNPGLLYEQYF.

This chain connects TRBV5-1 to TRBJ2-4; TCRdb outputs TRBD1, but without DNA this stays unchecked. The CDR3 length is 15 residues. CDR1 and CDR2 from the germline V gene are SGHRS and YFSETQ. CDR3 loop: CASTPGRGDSNIQYF.

The chain is built from TRBV5-1 and TRBJ2-1; TCRdb reports TRBD1, a call that lacks DNA to check it against. The CDR3 spans 15 residues. Germline CDR1 and CDR2: SGHRS and YFSETQ. The CDR3 sequence is CASSLDTGGRDEQFF. Full variable domain (remainder filled in from reference TRBV5-1 and TRBJ2-1): KAGVTQTPRYLIKTRGQQVTLSCSPISGHRSVSWYQQTPGQGLQFLFEYFSETQRNKGNFPGRFSGRQFSNSRSEMNVSTLELGDSALYLCASSLDTGGRDEQFFGPGTRLTVL.

The rearrangement links TRBV2 to TRBJ1-4; TCRdb gives TRBD1 as the D gene, but with no DNA this cannot be confirmed. The length of the CDR3 is 14 residues. Germline CDR1 reads SNHLY; CDR2 reads FYNNEI. The CDR3 protein is CASSWTGDNEKLFF.

V gene TRBV28 combines with J gene TRBJ2-7; the TRBD1 assignment by TCRdb is unverifiable without DNA. Germline V gene data show CDR1 as MDHEN and CDR2 as SYDVKM. CDR3 length equals 15 residues. The CDR3 spells CASSSQGLRNYEQYF.